This record covers a single T cell receptor (beta chain). Its binding antigen is unknown. No much larger clonotype is one base removed from it; base qualities were not supplied. The collaborating institutions used their own protocols to collect whole blood in K2EDTA tubes. For TCRbeta analysis, collaborators shipped samples in one of three forms: frozen whole blood, isolated PBMCs, or DNA extracted from either of those sample types. TCRbeta CDR3 regions were amplified from genomic DNA by means of the immunoSEQ Assay, a bias-controlled multiplex PCR. On the authors' methods: Nucleated cell counts per sample were estimated from amplification of reference gene primers within the assay. To quantify the absolute abundance of each unique TCRbeta CDR3 rearrangement, sequence reads were collapsed and filtered. For each sample, productive Simpson clonality was calculated as the square root of Simpson's diversity index over productive rearrangements. What TCRdb holds here is the immuneACCESS table cut down to in-frame rearrangements. Part of the clones is not present; checked against another copy, under half of the missing clones reflect an unresolved V gene, and the others are unexplained. V and J calls and clone size are copied from that table; D and trimming were computed from the DNA. The sample profile shows 88,000 or so clones; over 65% of them were found once. The biggest ten clones account for over 9.5% of the sample.

Taken from the germline V gene (reference sequence), the CDR1 and CDR2 loops are MNHEY and SMNVEV. The V and J ends are trimmed by 2 bases and 8 bases, leaving 4 bases between them. The CDR3 numbers 12 residues from cysteine through phenylalanine. The DNA shown is the 36-base CDR3, in frame from base 1. This entry is derived from a study of blood T cell repertoires in COVID-19 (dated by TCRdb to 2020 to 2022). With respect to the entire study: Samples from collaborators originated in the United States, Italy and Spain and spanned both the acute and convalescent phases of COVID-19. The material from the prospective study consisted of cDNA or gDNA derived from T cells, B-cell-depleted T cells, or PBMCs. The dataset comprised deeply sampled blood TCRbeta repertoires from subjects exposed to, actively infected with, or recovered from COVID-19. The repertoires were made available in a free public database intended to serve as a resource for research on the immune response to SARS-CoV-2. Samples came from the ongoing ImmuneRACE study (first 160 participants) plus 1,254 subjects from 6 global collaborators. Nearly every sample came with metadata listing a de-identified subject ID, COVID-19 status, age in years and sex. Where HLA class I and class II types were available, the types were taken from metadata supplied by the sample provider, not from assay-based typing. Broader findings and caveats from the paper: The quantity of clinical and demographic metadata differed by source and by participant and was supplied without curation.

The TCR was taken from a human donor in a cohort sampled during active COVID-19. Sequenced: peripheral blood. The chain is made from TRBV27 and TRBJ1-6, with the D gene not clear enough to name. The CDR3 protein: CASSLRDSPLHF. The DNA is TGTGCCAGCAGTTTACGGGATTCACCCCTCCACTTT.